These T cell receptor beta chains were read from a single sample in a study of blood T cell repertoires in COVID-19. Here immunoSEQ multiplex PCR was the method, and the copy in TCRdb shows in-frame clones only, minus some. The profile shows tens of thousands of clones, approximately 80% of them singletons. Material: peripheral blood. These receptors were obtained from a man aged 70 or older with COVID-19, enrolled during active disease. The CDR3 runs from the conserved cysteine through the conserved F or W. D genes are given only for firm matches. Size is stated for part of the rows, as once, few or many counts, or as a class when the clone is expanded.

>TRBJ1-3|NA|TRBV9|NA
TGTGCCAGCAGCGTAGAATCGGGCACCATATATTTT
CASSVESGTIYF
>TRBJ1-1|NA|TRBV28|NA
TGTGCCAGCAGCCAACTGCGGGGGGTGGGTAGCACTGAAGCTTTCTTT
CASSQLRGVGSTEAFF
>TRBJ2-7|NA|TRBV6-5|NA
TGTGCCACCCAGGGCTCAGCCTACGAGCAGTACTTC
CATQGSAYEQYF
>TRBJ1-5|TRBD1|TRBV28|NA
TGTGCCAGCAAGTTTTCAGGACAGGGCGCGAATCAGCCCCAGCATTTT
CASKFSGQGANQPQHF
>TRBJ1-2|NA|TRBV28|once
TGTGCCAGCAGTTTAGCAGGGGTTGGCTACACCTTC
CASSLAGVGYTF
>TRBJ2-1|NA|TRBV21-1|NA
TGTGCCACCCAGACAGGGTGGTTAAATGAGCAGTTCTTC
CATQTGWLNEQFF
>TRBJ1-6|TRBD1|TRBV7-2|many
TGTGCCAGCAGCTTTGAACAGGGGGTTTCACCCCTCCACTTT
CASSFEQGVSPLHF
>TRBJ2-1|TRBD2|TRBV7-3|NA
TGTGCCAGCAGCTCCCCAGCTAGCGGGAGGGTCACCTACAATGAGCAGTTCTTC
CASSSPASGRVTYNEQFF
>TRBJ2-7|NA|TRBV18|many
TGTGCCAGCTCACGCCGAGGAGCGGATAGCTCCTACGAGCAGTACTTC
CASSRRGADSSYEQYF
>TRBJ2-2|TRBD1|TRBV7-3|NA
TGTGCCAGCAGTCGGGACAGGGGCTCCGGGGAGCTGTTTTTT
CASSRDRGSGELFF
>TRBJ2-1|NA|TRBV4-1|NA
TGCGCCAGCAGCCAAGGGTTTAGCGGAGGTTACAATGAGCAGTTCTTC
CASSQGFSGGYNEQFF
>TRBJ1-5|NA|TRBV6-4|NA
TGTGCCAGCAGATGGAGGGTAGGCAATCAGCCCCAGCATTTT
CASRWRVGNQPQHF
>TRBJ1-5|NA|TRBV4-1|few
TGCGCCAGCAGCCAAGGCCGGGGGGGCGGTCAGCCCCAGCATTTT
CASSQGRGGGQPQHF
>TRBJ2-1|TRBD2|TRBV7-3|NA
TGTGCCAGCAGCTTAAGACGTAGCGGGACTTTCGATGAGCAGTTCTTC
CASSLRRSGTFDEQFF
>TRBJ1-1|NA|TRBV14|NA
TGTGCCAGCAGCTTCGACAGGAACACTGAAGCTTTCTTT
CASSFDRNTEAFF
>TRBJ2-7|NA|TRBV9|NA
TGTGCCAGCACCAGGGAGATGCAGGGGGAGCAGTACTTC
CASTREMQGEQYF
>TRBJ2-7|NA|TRBV19|few
TGTGCCAGTAGTATCAGGGGTGATTCGGCCTACGAGCAGTACTTC
CASSIRGDSAYEQYF
>TRBJ2-6|TRBD1|TRBV30|NA
TGTGCCTGGATTTATAGGACAGGAGTCTCTGGGGCCAACGTCCTGACTTTC
CAWIYRTGVSGANVLTF
>TRBJ2-7|NA|TRBV11-3|NA
TGTGCCAGCAGCTTACGCAGCGGAAGGGCCTACGAGCAGTACTTC
CASSLRSGRAYEQYF
>TRBJ2-1|TRBD2|TRBV9|NA
TGTGCCAGCAGCGCTAGACTAGCGGGAGGCTCCTACAATGAGCAGTTCTTC
CASSARLAGGSYNEQFF
>TRBJ2-7|NA|TRBV7-2|NA
TGTGCCAGCAGCCCCCGCGCGGCTATCGGTATCTACTTC
CASSPRAAIGIYF
>TRBJ2-1|TRBD2|TRBV7-3|NA
TGTGCCAGCAGCTCTACCGAGGGACTAGCGGGAGTTTTTGGGCAGTTCTTC
CASSSTEGLAGVFGQFF
>TRBJ1-5|TRBD1|TRBV5-4|NA
TGTGCCAGCAGCTTGGGTGGACAGGGGGCGAATCAGCCCCAGCATTTT
CASSLGGQGANQPQHF
>TRBJ2-1|NA|TRBV6-2/TRBV6-3|NA
TGTGCCAGCAGTTACAGGCGACAGGTCGGTGAGCAGTTCTTC
CASSYRRQVGEQFF
>TRBJ1-1|TRBD1|TRBV28|NA
TGTGCCAGCAGATCTGGGACAGGGGGCGTAATGAACACTGAAGCTTTCTTT
CASRSGTGGVMNTEAFF
>TRBJ2-5|TRBD2|TRBV2|NA
TGTGCCAGCAGGGGACTAGCGAATCAAGAGACCCAGTACTTC
CASRGLANQETQYF
>TRBJ2-7|NA|TRBV29-1|NA
TGCAGCGTTGAAGATCCCGCCGCGGGCCCCTACGAGCAGTACTTC
CSVEDPAAGPYEQYF
>TRBJ2-2|NA|TRBV9|NA
TGTGCCAGCAGCCCACAAGGGAGCGGCGGGGAGCTGTTTTTT
CASSPQGSGGELFF
>TRBJ2-7|NA|TRBV5-6|NA
TGTGCCAGCAGCTTGGCCCGGGACTTTTACTACGAGCAGTACTTC
CASSLARDFYYEQYF
>TRBJ2-7|NA|TRBV27|NA
TGTGCCAGCAGTGACCTGACTGAGCAGTACTTC
CASSDLTEQYF
>TRBJ2-3|TRBD1|TRBV14|NA
TGTGCCAGCAGTTTCAGGGGGAACTGGGTGGCACCCGAAACAGATACGCAGTATTTT
CASSFRGNWVAPETDTQYF
>TRBJ2-5|TRBD2|TRBV5-4|NA
TGTGCCAGCAGCCCTCGGACTAGCGTACAAGAGACCCAGTACTTC
CASSPRTSVQETQYF
>TRBJ1-4|NA|TRBV15|NA
TGTGCCACCAGCAGAGAACCGCTAGCAACTAATGAAAAACTGTTTTTT
CATSREPLATNEKLFF
>TRBJ2-7|TRBD2|TRBV4-2|NA
TGTGCCAGCAGCCGAGGACTAGCGGATGACGAGCAGTACTTC
CASSRGLADDEQYF
>TRBJ2-1|NA|TRBV7-9|NA
TGTGCCAGCAGCTTAGGATCCGCGGTGGCTGAGCAGTTCTTC
CASSLGSAVAEQFF
>TRBJ1-5|NA|TRBV5-1|NA
TGCGCCAGCAGCCGGGGGGAGGGAAATCAGCCCCAGCATTTT
CASSRGEGNQPQHF
>TRBJ2-3|NA|TRBV7-6|once
TGTGCCAGCAGCCGGGATTCTAGCACAGATACGCAGTATTTT
CASSRDSSTDTQYF
>TRBJ1-3|NA|TRBV24-1|NA
TGTGCCACCAGTGATCCTCAGGGTTCTGGAAACACCATATATTTT
CATSDPQGSGNTIYF
>TRBJ2-5|TRBD2|TRBV28|NA
TGTGCCAGCAGTCCCCTTAGCGGGACGGGACAGACCCAGTACTTC
CASSPLSGTGQTQYF
>TRBJ1-1|TRBD1|TRBV27|few
TGTGCCAGCAGTTTATGGGGACAGGGGGCAGCCGAAGCTTTCTTT
CASSLWGQGAAEAFF
>TRBJ2-3|NA|TRBV30|NA
TGTGCCTGGATTTCTCCCTTTGTTGATACGCAGTATTTT
CAWISPFVDTQYF
>TRBJ1-2|NA|TRBV27|NA
TGTGCCAGCAGTTTATCGATCCCAAACTACGGATTACCGAACTATGGCTACACCTTC
CASSLSIPNYGLPNYGYTF
>TRBJ2-3|TRBD2|TRBV4-1|NA
TGCGCCACCTCGGGGGGAGAGACAGATACGCAGTATTTT
CATSGGETDTQYF
>TRBJ1-2|TRBD1|TRBV15|NA
TGTGCCACCAGCAGAGATGCCGGACAGGGTATTCAAGGCTATGGCTACACCTTC
CATSRDAGQGIQGYGYTF
>TRBJ2-3|NA|TRBV5-1|NA
TGCGCCAGCAGCTTGGGAGGGGGTCCGCAGTATTTT
CASSLGGGPQYF